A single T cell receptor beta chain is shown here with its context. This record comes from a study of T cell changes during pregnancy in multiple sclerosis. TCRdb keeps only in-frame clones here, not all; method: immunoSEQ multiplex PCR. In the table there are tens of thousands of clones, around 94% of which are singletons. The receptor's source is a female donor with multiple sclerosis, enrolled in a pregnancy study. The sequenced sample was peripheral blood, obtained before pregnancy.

As DNA, the CDR3 is TGTGCCAGCAGCGGACTAGCGGGGAACTACGAGCAGTACTTC. Its protein product is CASSGLAGNYEQYF. The chain joins TRBV6-5 to TRBJ2-7; 12 positions match TRBD2. Trimming cost V 6 bases and J 3 bases; bases outside gene matches: 3. Germline V gene sequence: CDR1 MNHEY, CDR2 SVGAGI. The CDR3 runs to 14 residues.